This T cell receptor beta chain appears in the sequencing data of a study of Ad26.COV2.S vaccination and SARS-CoV-2 variants. Clones were sequenced by immunoSEQ multiplex PCR, and TCRdb holds only the in-frame ones, with some missing. Of around 300,000 clones in the sample, approximately 90% were seen once. About this clone itself: No antigen is known for it.

Study-wide points: Individuals receiving vaccine had higher spike-specific TCR breadth than placebo recipients did.

Per the germline V gene, CDR1 is MNHEY and CDR2 is SVGEGT. The CDR3 covers 13 residues. The V end was cut by 2 bases, the J end by 3 bases, with 8 bases between. The sample's treatment: some 19 received Ad26.COV2.S at low or high dose, single or two shots; several received placebo; per-sample allocation not given. Sample collection was performed on day 63 after the first vaccine or placebo injection. This TCR was sampled from a person between 18 and 60 years old who received the Ad26.COV2.S COVID-19 vaccine or a placebo. The rearrangement uses TRBV6-2 or TRBV6-3 and TRBJ2-7; D not certain. This specimen was peripheral blood, taken in a trial of Ad26.COV2.S vaccine versus placebo. The DNA of the CDR3 is TGTGCCAGCAGTTACGTGGTCTTCTACGAGCAGTACTTC. This gives the protein CASSYVVFYEQYF.